This T cell receptor beta chain was sequenced during a study of radiotherapy plus CTLA-4 blockade in lung cancer. Points from the study as a whole: After treatment with radiotherapy plus ipilimumab, TCR clones that came from the tumor expanded in blood. Early blood T cell clone changes and increased post-radiation serum interferon-beta were reportedly the strongest response predictors.

Measured with immunoSEQ multiplex PCR; TCRdb has only the in-frame clones, and not every one. The data show 50,000 to 75,000 clones, around 77% seen once. V lost 5 bases, J lost 5 bases, and 13 bases lay in between. The CDR3 runs to 14 residues. Germline V lookup: CDR1 SGHNT, CDR2 YENEEA. Regarding this clone: Its antigen is not known.

Lung cancer patients with chemo-refractory metastatic non-small-cell disease were given focal radiation plus CTLA-4 blockade with ipilimumab. Here the sequenced sample was peripheral blood, taken from a patient treated with radiotherapy plus ipilimumab. This receptor was obtained from a human donor with non-small cell lung cancer who had a complete response to radiotherapy plus ipilimumab. The rearrangement uses TRBV11-3 and TRBJ2-1; D perhaps matches TRBD1 (6 bases). CDR3 nucleotide sequence: TGTGCCAGCAGCCACAGGGCGGCTAACAATGAGCAGTTCTTC. Translated: CASSHRAANNEQFF.